The next 31 T cell receptor beta chains were all read from a single sample in a study of blood T cell repertoires in COVID-19. TCRdb's copy holds only in-frame clones and misses some; the assay was immunoSEQ multiplex PCR. The sample includes 200,000 to 300,000 clones, over 80% seen only once; the top ten take 3.7%. Sequenced input: peripheral blood. These receptor sequences come from a woman aged 40 to 49 with acute or convalescent COVID-19.

A few counts support this clone. The chain combines TRBV6-4 with TRBJ1-1; TRBD1 matches 12 bases. The CDR3 loop spans 13 amino acids. Looked up from germline, CDR1 is MRHNA and CDR2 is SNTAGT. V lost 6 bases, J lost 6 bases, and 2 bases stayed unmatched. CDR3 sequence: CASRGQGAAEAFF. DNA for the CDR3: TGTGCCAGCAGGGGACAGGGGGCAGCTGAAGCTTTCTTT.

The genes are TRBV7-2 and TRBJ2-1; weak D call: TRBD1 (5 bases). Germline CDR1 reads SGHTA; CDR2 reads FQGNSA. Trimming took off 4 bases at V and 10 bases at J, with 14 bases between the two ends. The CDR3 extends over 13 amino acids. CDR3 sequence: CASSSDRAGEQFF. Here the CDR3 DNA reads TGTGCCAGCAGCTCAGACCGGGCAGGGGAGCAGTTCTTC.

This rearrangement joins TRBV2 to TRBJ1-2, with TRBD1 matching 7 bases. This CDR3 spans 14 amino acids. CDR1 SNHLY and CDR2 FYNNEI come from the germline V gene. Trimming cost V 6 bases and J 4 bases; bases outside gene matches: 8. The CDR3 spells CASSRQGLLYGYTF. CDR3 nucleotide sequence: TGTGCCAGCAGCAGACAGGGACTCCTCTATGGCTACACCTTC.

The chain has TRBV19 and TRBJ1-1; the D is unclear. V was trimmed by 4 bases and J by 4 bases, leaving 13 bases between them. The CDR3 runs 14 residues. Germline lookup yields CDR1 LNHDA and CDR2 SQIVND (reference sequence). The CDR3, as DNA: TGTGCCAGTAGTACGAAGAGGGTATCCACTGAAGCTTTCTTT. This codes for CASSTKRVSTEAFF.

V usage is TRBV21-1 and J usage is TRBJ2-7; the table calls TRBD2, which could not be checked here. TRBV21-1 is a pseudogene locus. CDR3 length: 15 amino acids. CDR3 in amino acids: CASSKGEGMGYEQYV. For the CDR3, the DNA is TGTGCCAGCAGCAAAGGGGAGGGGATGGGGTACGAGCAGTACGTC.

The V and J genes are TRBV7-9 and TRBJ1-1; TRBD1 agrees at 8 bases. Germline V gives CDR1 SEHNR, CDR2 FQNEAQ (reference sequence). The CDR3 totals 15 residues. V shed 5 bases, J shed 2 bases, and the junction held 7 bases outside the gene matches. The CDR3 region is CASSLSGTGNTEAFF. DNA of the CDR3: TGTGCCAGCAGCCTTTCCGGGACAGGTAACACTGAAGCTTTCTTT.

V and J are TRBV4-2 and TRBJ2-5; 8 bases map to TRBD2. V dropped 0 bases and J dropped 5; count of bases not matched to a gene: 8. In germline, CDR1 is LGHNA, CDR2 YNFKEQ. CDR3 length: 16 residues. The CDR3 loop is CASSQEQRGTRETQYF. The CDR3 DNA reads TGTGCCAGCAGCCAAGAGCAGCGGGGGACCCGGGAGACCCAGTACTTC.

The chain carries TRBV6-5 and TRBJ1-2; 8 bases fit TRBD1. Per germline, CDR1 MNHEY and CDR2 SVGAGI. Trimming removed 6 bases from V and 9 bases from J; junction bases left unmatched: 12. This CDR3 has 14 residues. The CDR3 DNA follows: TGTGCCAGCAGCCCCCCTGGACGGGACAGGAGCTACACCTTC. Its translation: CASSPPGRDRSYTF.

The chain is built from TRBV5-1 and TRBJ1-4; 12 bases map to TRBD1. The CDR3 runs 14 residues. V gave up 4 bases and J gave up 14 bases; unmatched junction bases: 9. In germline, CDR1 is SGHRS, CDR2 YFSETQ. The CDR3 loop is CASSQGTGGVRLFF. CDR3 DNA sequence: TGCGCCAGCAGCCAAGGGACAGGGGGCGTGAGGCTGTTTTTT.

The V and J genes are TRBV19 and TRBJ1-6, with D perhaps matching TRBD1 (5 bases). V was trimmed by 3 bases and J by 9 bases, leaving 12 bases between them. The CDR3 totals 14 residues. CDR1 LNHDA and CDR2 SQIVND come from the germline V gene (reference sequence). This chain's CDR3 is CASSIEGVASPLHF. CDR3 nucleotide sequence: TGTGCCAGTAGTATTGAAGGGGTCGCTTCACCCCTCCACTTT.

This clone was counted a few times. The CDR3 here is CASSFFTDTQYF. As DNA, the CDR3 is TGTGCCAGCAGCTTCTTCACAGATACGCAGTATTTT. The chain joins TRBV7-2 to TRBJ2-3; D is unresolved. The CDR3 has 12 residues. In germline, CDR1 is SGHTA, CDR2 FQGNSA. V was clipped by 3 bases and J by 2 bases, with 3 bases between them. Filled out from reference TRBV7-2 and TRBJ2-3, the complete variable domain reads GAGVSQSPSNKVTEKGKDVELRCDPISGHTALYWYRQSLGQGLEFLIYFQGNSAPDKSGLPSDRFSAERTGGSVSTLTIQRTQQEDSAVYLCASSFFTDTQYFGPGTRLTVL.

The rearrangement links TRBV6-5 to TRBJ1-1, with 7 bases matching TRBD1. From germline, CDR1 is MNHEY and CDR2 SVGAGI. The ends lost 5 bases at V and 4 bases at J; junction bases unmatched: 4. The CDR3 is 13 amino acids. The CDR3 sequence: CASSRQGGTEAFF. The CDR3 DNA sequence: TGTGCCAGCAGTAGACAGGGAGGCACTGAAGCTTTCTTT.

V gene TRBV11-2 combines with J gene TRBJ2-5, with TRBD1 matching 7 bases. The CDR3 runs to 16 residues. The V and J ends lost 0 bases and 0 bases, in that order; junction bases with no gene match: 4. The germline CDR1 and CDR2 sequences are SGHAT and FQNNGV. CDR3 amino acids: CASSLDLGQYQETQYF. The CDR3 DNA is TGTGCCAGCAGCTTAGACCTGGGACAGTACCAAGAGACCCAGTACTTC.

The V call is TRBV5-1, the J call TRBJ2-3; the match to TRBD2 covers 12 bases. The germline V gene encodes CDR1 SGHRS and CDR2 YFSETQ. The CDR3 is made up of 14 amino acids. V lost 3 bases, J lost 6 bases, and 2 bases stayed unmatched. CDR3 bases: TGCGCCAGCAGCTATGGGACTAGCGGGGATACGCAGTATTTT. Protein product: CASSYGTSGDTQYF.

The rearrangement links TRBV6-1 to TRBJ1-1; no clear D. The CDR3 is 14 residues long. V was clipped by 3 bases and J by 6 bases, with 14 bases between them. Germline V CDR1 and CDR2: MNHNS, SASEGT. CDR3 bases: TGTGCCAGCAGTGATCCTTGGTTTCAGGCTGAAGCTTTCTTT. It is translated as CASSDPWFQAEAFF.

The chain recombines TRBV10-1 with TRBJ2-6; TRBD1 matches 8 bases. Trimming cost V 7 bases and J 0 bases; bases outside gene matches: 8. The CDR3 is 17 residues long. Germline V gives CDR1 WNHNN, CDR2 SYGVQD (reference sequence). The CDR3 region has the DNA TGCGCCAGCACCGCAGGACAGGGCCTCTCTGGGGCCAACGTCCTGACTTTC. This codes for CASTAGQGLSGANVLTF.

This chain uses TRBV5-1 with TRBJ1-1, with D possibly TRBD1 on 6 matching bases. Trimming cost V 4 bases and J 0 bases, with 10 bases left between them. The CDR3 consists of 14 residues. CDR1 SGHRS and CDR2 YFSETQ come from the germline V gene. CDR3 DNA sequence: TGCGCCAGCAGCAGACAGGACATGAACACTGAAGCTTTCTTT. Translation gives CASSRQDMNTEAFF.

This clone has a single count. The rearrangement joins TRBV19 to TRBJ2-2, with 7 bases that match TRBD1. Germline CDR1 and CDR2: LNHDA and SQIVND (reference sequence). J was trimmed by 6 bases and V by 9 bases; bases with no gene match: 13. The CDR3 totals 15 residues. The CDR3 reads CASMQGVGFAGELFF. In nucleotides, the CDR3 is TGTGCCAGCATGCAGGGGGTAGGGTTCGCCGGGGAGCTGTTTTTT.

This clone was seen a single time. The CDR3 sequence: CASSAGTFGANVLTF. The DNA for the CDR3 is TGTGCCAGCAGCGCCGGGACTTTTGGGGCCAACGTCCTGACTTTC. The chain recombines TRBV9 with TRBJ2-6, with D perhaps matching TRBD2 (6 bases). Germline CDR1 is SGDLS and CDR2 is YYNGEE. Trimming pared 3 bases from V and 3 bases from J, leaving 10 bases between. The length of the CDR3 is 15 residues.

The chain links TRBV11-2 to TRBJ1-1, with D tentatively TRBD1 (5 bases). This CDR3 spans 16 amino acids. Germline CDR1 SGHAT, CDR2 FQNNGV. The germline V and J ends were trimmed by 4 bases and 4 bases, with 19 bases remaining between them. The CDR3 nucleotides read TGTGCCAGCAGCTCGCGAATTCAGGGTTTGACCACTGAAGCTTTCTTT. Protein product: CASSSRIQGLTTEAFF.

This clone was counted only a few times. The chain couples TRBV19 to TRBJ2-3; D may be TRBD1 (6 bases). From germline, CDR1 is LNHDA and CDR2 SQIVND (reference sequence). The CDR3 is 16 amino acids. V dropped 5 bases and J dropped 0 bases, with 15 bases sitting between them. The CDR3 DNA follows: TGTGCCAGTAGTCCTCCAGGGGCAAGAAGCACAGATACGCAGTATTTT. This encodes CASSPPGARSTDTQYF. The full variable domain, with the rest looked up from reference TRBV19 and TRBJ2-3, is DGGITQSPKYLFRKEGQNVTLSCEQNLNHDAMYWYRQDPGQGLRLIYYSQIVNDFQKGDIAEGYSVSREKKESFPLTVTSAQKNPTAFYLCASSPPGARSTDTQYFGPGTRLTVL.

V is TRBV10-1 and J is TRBJ2-7, with D possibly matching TRBD2 (6 bases). Germline V gene lookup returns CDR1 WNHNN and CDR2 SYGVQD (reference sequence). V lost 3 bases and J lost 3, with 12 bases in between. This CDR3 is 14 amino acids long. CDR3 sequence (DNA): TGCGCCAGCAGTGATTGGAGGGTCTACTACGAGCAGTACGTC. Translating gives CASSDWRVYYEQYV.

This rearrangement joins TRBV3-1 (or the pseudogene TRBV3-2) to TRBJ2-1; 7 bases fit TRBD1. Trimming took 0 bases from V and 3 from J; bases not matched to a gene: 5. The germline V gene encodes CDR1 LGHDT and CDR2 YNNKEL (reference sequence). The CDR3 contains 16 residues. The CDR3 loop is CASSQDKGQDYNEQFF. The CDR3 bases are TGTGCCAGCAGCCAAGACAAAGGACAGGACTACAATGAGCAGTTCTTC.

This clone was observed a single time. The rearrangement uses TRBV3-1 (or the pseudogene TRBV3-2) and TRBJ1-4, with unresolved D. The CDR3 has 15 residues. CDR1 LGHDT and CDR2 YNNKEL come from the germline V gene (reference sequence). Trimming stripped 2 bases from V and 4 bases from J, with 11 bases between. Here the CDR3 DNA reads TGTGCCAGCAGCCAATCCAGGATTTTTAATGAAAAACTGTTTTTT. Translation gives CASSQSRIFNEKLFF.

CDR3 sequence (DNA): TGTGCCAGCAGCCAGGGCGGAGAGGGCACTGAAGCTTTCTTT. Translating it yields CASSQGGEGTEAFF. The chain uses TRBV3-1 (or the pseudogene TRBV3-2) and TRBJ1-1; D not resolved. The germline V gene encodes CDR1 LGHDT and CDR2 YNNKEL (reference sequence). Between the trimmed V and J ends, which lost 3 bases and 4 bases, there was a span of 12 bases. CDR3 size: 14 residues.

The J gene is TRBJ2-5, the V gene TRBV6-1; 8 positions agree with TRBD2. CDR1 MNHNS and CDR2 SASEGT come from the germline V gene. The CDR3 extends over 15 amino acids. Trimming took 5 bases from V and 7 from J; bases not matched to a gene: 12. Here the CDR3 DNA reads TGTGCCAGCAGTTCGAGGACTAGCTCTCTTGGGACCCAGTACTTC. Translation: CASSSRTSSLGTQYF.

This clone was observed a single time. This chain links TRBV27 with TRBJ1-2, with D uncertain. V lost 4 bases, J lost 1 base, and 7 bases lay in between. The germline V gene encodes CDR1 MNHEY and CDR2 SMNVEV (reference sequence). The CDR3 runs 13 residues. CDR3 region: CASSYQNNYGYTF. DNA of the CDR3: TGTGCCAGCAGTTATCAGAATAACTATGGCTACACCTTC.

This chain connects TRBV10-2 to TRBJ2-7; D is perhaps TRBD2 (8 bases). This CDR3 is built from 15 residues. V was clipped by 10 bases and J by 3 bases, with 22 bases between them. The germline V gene encodes CDR1 WSHSY and CDR2 SAAADI. The CDR3 DNA follows: TGCGCCACCAAGGCCGGGAGGGGGCATAGCTACGAGCAGTACGTC. Its protein product is CATKAGRGHSYEQYV.

The chain is built from TRBV6-4 and TRBJ1-1; unclear D gene. This CDR3 region has 14 residues. Deletions cut 2 bases from V and 5 bases from J, with 12 bases between. Germline CDR1 reads MRHNA; CDR2 reads SNTAGT. The CDR3 loop is CASSDTLRGTEAFF. The CDR3 region has the DNA TGTGCCAGCAGTGACACCCTCAGAGGGACTGAAGCTTTCTTT.

This clone was counted a single time. V usage is TRBV6-5 and J usage is TRBJ1-1; 8 bases align to TRBD1. The junction had 2 bases not matched to a gene; V was cut back by 4 bases and J by 1 base. Germline CDR1 is MNHEY and CDR2 is SVGAGI. This CDR3 has 14 amino acids. CDR3 DNA sequence: TGTGCCAGCAGTTGGACAGGGCGGAACACTGAAGCTTTCTTT. Translation gives CASSWTGRNTEAFF.

The chain carries TRBV18 and TRBJ1-1, with 9 bases aligning to TRBD1. CDR1 is KGHSH, CDR2 LQKENI, per germline. This CDR3 contains 15 residues. Trimming took 3 bases from V and 7 from J; bases not matched to a gene: 9. In DNA form, the CDR3 reads TGTGCCAGCTCACCGCCTACAGGGGGCGCAGGTGAAGCTTTCTTT. This codes for CASSPPTGGAGEAFF.